These 26 T cell receptor beta chains came from one sample sequenced in a study of early T cells in non-severe SARS-CoV-2 infection. TCRdb reprocessed the 5' RACE reads via MiXCR and lists one record per CDR3 protein. The table shows roughly 57,000 distinct CDR3 sequences, with around 13% occurring only once. Sequenced sample: whole blood. These receptor sequences come from an adult who was a healthcare worker with PCR-confirmed SARS-CoV-2 infection or an uninfected control (not recorded which).

V is TRBV4-1 and J is TRBJ2-1; 9 bases line up with TRBD2. Germline-derived CDR1 and CDR2 are MGHRA and YSYEKL. The J segment lost 7 bases and the V segment lost 2 bases, leaving 9 bases of the junction unmatched. This CDR3 region has 16 residues. In DNA form, the CDR3 reads TGCGCCAGCAGCCAACCCATGGGCGGGGGGGTGAATGAGCAGTTCTTC. Protein: CASSQPMGGGVNEQFF.

This clonotype was seen many times. The chain combines TRBV20-1 with TRBJ1-2; 7 positions agree with TRBD1. The junction had 4 bases not matched to a gene; V was cut back by 0 bases and J by 6 bases. CDR1 DFQATT and CDR2 SNEGSKA come from the germline V gene (reference sequence). The CDR3 sequence is 13 residues long. CDR3 sequence: CSARDLGTDGYTF. As DNA, the CDR3 is TGCAGTGCTAGAGATCTCGGGACAGATGGCTACACCTTC.

Comments on this clonotype: A clone one base away is much larger, so this may be a read error. The chain carries TRBV20-1 and TRBJ2-1; no clear D. The germline V and J ends were trimmed by 5 bases and 12 bases, with 14 bases remaining between them. This CDR3 has 11 residues. CDR1 is DFQATT, CDR2 SNEGSKA, per germline (reference sequence). Here the CDR3 DNA reads TGCAGTGCTGGTACAGCCTACGGGCAGTTCTTC. Amino acid sequence: CSAGTAYGQFF.

V usage is TRBV5-1 and J usage is TRBJ2-3; D ambiguous. V shed 4 bases and J shed 7 bases, with 7 bases lying between them. Germline lookup yields CDR1 SGHRS and CDR2 YFSETQ. The CDR3 has 11 amino acids. Here the CDR3 reads CASSGVNTQYF. DNA of the CDR3: TGCGCCAGCAGCGGGGTTAATACGCAGTATTTT.

V and J are TRBV28 and TRBJ2-3, with D perhaps TRBD2 (5 bases). In germline, CDR1 is MDHEN, CDR2 SYDVKM. V was trimmed by 7 bases and J by 12 bases, leaving 20 bases between them. This CDR3 is built from 13 residues. The CDR3 nucleotides are TGTGCCAGCACCCTGGAGGCGCTGCGTACCCAGTATTTT. Translated, it gives CASTLEALRTQYF.

This clonotype was counted a few times. The V gene is TRBV7-2, the J gene TRBJ2-3, with a weak D call TRBD2 (5 bases). This CDR3 has 14 residues. Germline V gene lookup returns CDR1 SGHTA and CDR2 FQGNSA. Trimming cost V 5 bases and J 6 bases, with 15 bases left between them. The DNA for the CDR3 is TGTGCCAGCAGCCGAGAGGACTTTTTCGATACGCAGTATTTT. Protein: CASSREDFFDTQYF. The full variable domain, completed using reference TRBV7-2 and TRBJ2-3, is GAGVSQSPSNKVTEKGKDVELRCDPISGHTALYWYRQSLGQGLEFLIYFQGNSAPDKSGLPSDRFSAERTGGSVSTLTIQRTQQEDSAVYLCASSREDFFDTQYFGPGTRLTVL.

The chain combines TRBV7-8 with TRBJ2-5; no firm D call. CDR3 length equals 15 residues. Germline assignment: CDR1 SGHVS and CDR2 FQNEAQ. Trimming left V 0 bases short and J 7 bases short, with 15 bases between. CDR3 loop: CASSLAVGLKGTQYF. CDR3 DNA sequence: TGTGCCAGCAGCTTAGCGGTTGGTCTAAAGGGGACCCAGTACTTC.

A few counts support this clonotype. J is TRBJ1-1 and V is TRBV9; D is uncertain. The CDR3 contains 13 residues. With 4 bases removed from V and 3 bases from J, the gap between germline ends came to 10 bases. The germline V gene has CDR1 SGDLS and CDR2 YYNGEE. CDR3 sequence: CASSPSLYTEAFF. The CDR3 coding sequence is TGTGCCAGCAGCCCATCCCTCTACACTGAAGCTTTCTTT.

The V call is TRBV20-1, the J call TRBJ1-1, with 10 nucleotides matching TRBD1. The junction had 2 bases not matched to a gene; V was cut back by 3 bases and J by 4 bases. Germline CDR1 is DFQATT and CDR2 is SNEGSKA (reference sequence). The CDR3 spans 13 residues. The CDR3 loop is CSASGTGVTEAFF. In nucleotides, the CDR3 is TGCAGTGCTAGTGGGACAGGGGTCACTGAAGCTTTCTTT.

At least ten counts were recorded for this clonotype. The chain carries TRBV29-1 and TRBJ2-1, with a tentative D call TRBD2 (6 bases). Trimming took off 0 bases at V and 7 bases at J, with 7 bases between the two ends. CDR1 and CDR2 (germline): SQVTM, ANQGSEA. The CDR3 runs 12 residues. The CDR3 is CSVEERGNEQFF. Written as DNA, the CDR3 is TGCAGCGTTGAAGAACGGGGGAATGAGCAGTTCTTC.

In its sample, this clonotype was seen a few times. The chain carries TRBV28 and TRBJ1-2, with unresolved D. Looked up from germline, CDR1 is MDHEN and CDR2 is SYDVKM. The CDR3 totals 14 residues. Between the trimmed V and J ends, which lost 3 bases and 8 bases, there was a span of 16 bases. The DNA of the CDR3 is TGTGCCAGCAGTTTCCCGGGAGGCGCGGGGGGCTACACCTTC. Translating it yields CASSFPGGAGGYTF.

The table lists this clonotype with a few counts. The rearrangement uses TRBV6-1 and TRBJ1-1; TRBD1 is a possible D gene (5 bases). V was trimmed by 7 bases and J by 3 bases, leaving 12 bases between them. The CDR3 runs to 13 residues. Germline-derived CDR1 and CDR2 are MNHNS and SASEGT. The CDR3, as DNA: TGTGCCAGCACTCTGTTCAGGGACACTGAAGCTTTCTTT. Amino acids: CASTLFRDTEAFF.

The genes are TRBV7-2 and TRBJ2-2; maybe TRBD1 (5 bases). This CDR3 is built from 16 residues. The V and J ends lost 5 bases and 3 bases respectively, with 16 bases between them. Germline V lookup: CDR1 SGHTA, CDR2 FQGNSA. DNA for the CDR3: TGTGCCAGCAGCCTCTCGTGGCAGGGTTACACCGGGGAGCTGTTTTTT. It translates to CASSLSWQGYTGELFF.

Ten or more counts support this clonotype. The chain links TRBV7-9 to TRBJ2-3, with 11 positions matching TRBD2. V trimming: 11 bases; J trimming: 6 bases; junction bases outside the gene matches: 16. In germline, CDR1 is SEHNR, CDR2 FQNEAQ (reference sequence). The CDR3 has 16 amino acids. The CDR3 protein is CAVGTSGSGRTDTQYF. The CDR3 DNA follows: TGTGCCGTCGGGACTAGCGGTTCTGGGAGGACCGATACGCAGTATTTT.

As for this clonotype: Just one base apart from a much larger clone, this may be a read error. The chain combines TRBV30 with TRBJ2-7, with D unclear. Germline values: CDR1 GTSNPN, CDR2 SVGIG (reference sequence). V was pared by 0 bases and J by 1 base, with 13 bases between. There are 15 residues in the CDR3. The CDR3 protein is CAWSVREIKSYEQYF. In DNA form, the CDR3 reads TGTGCCTGGAGTGTCCGCGAAATTAAATCCTACGAGCAGTACTTC.

The V and J genes are TRBV27 and TRBJ2-2, with D unresolved. The CDR3 consists of 16 residues. V lost 7 bases and J lost 0, with 15 bases in between. Germline loops: CDR1 MNHEY, CDR2 SMNVEV (reference sequence). CDR3 sequence (DNA): TGTGCCAGCAAAACGTTACAGCTCGCGAACACCGGGGAGCTGTTTTTT. Amino acids: CASKTLQLANTGELFF.

The rearrangement links TRBV4-3 to TRBJ1-2; 7 bases are shared with TRBD1. The length of the CDR3 is 15 residues. Germline values: CDR1 LGHNA, CDR2 YSLEER. The V segment lost 3 bases and the J segment 4 bases; nucleotides outside the gene matches: 8. The CDR3 sequence is CASSQSRDSGYGYTF. The CDR3 DNA is TGCGCCAGCAGCCAGAGCCGGGACAGCGGCTATGGCTACACCTTC.

V usage is TRBV7-9 and J usage is TRBJ2-6; no clear D gene. Trimming shortened V by 1 base and J by 4 bases, and 2 bases separated the two germline ends. Germline V lookup: CDR1 SEHNR, CDR2 FQNEAQ (reference sequence). This CDR3 is built from 13 residues. The CDR3 loop reads CASSLEGANVLTF. In DNA, the CDR3 is TGTGCCAGCAGCTTAGAAGGGGCCAACGTCCTGACTTTC.

The sample holds a few counts of this clonotype. J is TRBJ2-5 and V is TRBV25-1; weak D call: TRBD2 (7 bases). CDR3 length equals 12 residues. From germline, CDR1 is MGHDK and CDR2 SYGVNS. V lost 8 bases to trimming and J lost 5 bases, with 12 bases between them. The CDR3 region is CASEGGVETQYF. As DNA, the CDR3 is TGTGCCAGCGAGGGGGGGGTGGAGACCCAGTACTTC.

The CDR3 is CASSQSARGTYNEQFF. CDR3 DNA: TGCGCCAGCAGCCAATCCGCGCGGGGAACCTACAATGAGCAGTTCTTC. The V and J genes are TRBV4-3 and TRBJ2-1; D is possibly TRBD2 (6 bases). There are 16 residues in the CDR3. Germline values: CDR1 LGHNA, CDR2 YSLEER. The germline V and J ends were trimmed by 2 bases and 2 bases, with 13 bases remaining between them.

The sample holds a few counts of this clonotype. The chain employs TRBV6-2 or TRBV6-3 and TRBJ2-3; 12 bases align to TRBD2. This CDR3 region has 17 residues. CDR1 and CDR2 (germline): MNHEY, SVGEGT. The V segment lost 5 bases and the J segment 7 bases; nucleotides outside the gene matches: 13. Here the CDR3 reads CASSKRLAGAPRNTQYF. CDR3 nucleotides: TGTGCCAGCAGTAAGCGACTAGCGGGGGCGCCTCGGAATACGCAGTATTTT.

The chain carries TRBV30 and TRBJ2-7; 8 nucleotides align to TRBD1. Per germline, CDR1 GTSNPN and CDR2 SVGIG (reference sequence). The CDR3 consists of 16 residues. V shed 0 bases and J 3 bases; nucleotides not matched to a gene: 10. This CDR3 is CAWSVRPGTGNYEQYF. CDR3 in DNA: TGTGCCTGGAGTGTTCGTCCCGGGACAGGCAACTACGAGCAGTACTTC.

The chain's CDR3 is CASSPRGEVYEQYF. DNA of the CDR3: TGTGCCAGCAGCCCTCGAGGTGAAGTCTACGAGCAGTACTTC. This chain uses TRBV7-9 with TRBJ2-7; D is unclear. Germline lookup yields CDR1 SEHNR and CDR2 FQNEAQ (reference sequence). V was shortened by 5 bases and J by 3 bases, with 14 bases between the two germline ends. CDR3 length equals 14 residues.

The sample holds one count of this clonotype. This could be a read error, since a much larger clone is one nucleotide away. The conserved phenylalanine or tryptophan normally closing the CDR3 is absent here, so this likely arose from a read error. The chain carries TRBV20-1 and TRBJ2-5; 13 nucleotides line up with TRBD2. Trimming cost V 6 bases and J 7 bases; bases outside gene matches: 17. Germline lookup yields CDR1 DFQATT and CDR2 SNEGSKA (reference sequence). The CDR3 covers 17 residues. CDR3 residues: CSAVPGLAGTSAGTQYV. The CDR3, as DNA: TGCAGTGCCGTACCGGGACTAGCGGGGACCTCAGCGGGGACCCAGTACGTC.

This clonotype was counted between two and nine times. At one end the junction does not follow the germline gene, possibly because of a read error. This rearrangement joins TRBV7-7 to TRBJ2-2, with D unresolved. Germline CDR1 SSHAT, CDR2 FNYEAQ (reference sequence). The CDR3 totals 14 residues. CDR3 sequence reads: CASSESSGAGELFF. The CDR3, as DNA: TGTGCTAGCAGCGAATCTTCAGGAGCCGGGGAGCTGTTTTTT.

The V call is TRBV4-3, the J call TRBJ1-2, with D uncertain. V was shortened by 0 bases and J by 5 bases, with 10 bases between the two germline ends. The CDR3 spans 14 residues. The germline V gene encodes CDR1 LGHNA and CDR2 YSLEER. The CDR3, as DNA: TGCGCCAGCAGCCAAGATCGTCAGGAATATGGCTACACCTTC. Amino acid sequence: CASSQDRQEYGYTF.